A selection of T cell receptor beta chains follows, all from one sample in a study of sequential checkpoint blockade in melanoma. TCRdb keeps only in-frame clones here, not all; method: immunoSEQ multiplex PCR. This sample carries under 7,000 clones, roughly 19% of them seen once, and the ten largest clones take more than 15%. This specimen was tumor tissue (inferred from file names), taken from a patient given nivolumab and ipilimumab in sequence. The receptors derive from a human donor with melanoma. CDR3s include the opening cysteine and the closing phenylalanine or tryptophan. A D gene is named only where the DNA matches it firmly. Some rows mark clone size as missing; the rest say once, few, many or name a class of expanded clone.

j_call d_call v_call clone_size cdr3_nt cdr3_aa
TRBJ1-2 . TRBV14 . TGTGCCAGCAGCCCCTACCCGGGGGGTGGCTACACCTTC CASSPYPGGGYTF
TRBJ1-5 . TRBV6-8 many TGTGCCAGCAGTGGGGGGAACCTTAAGATCAATCAGCCCCAGCATTTT CASSGGNLKINQPQHF
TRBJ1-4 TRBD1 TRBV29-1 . TGCAGCGCGCGAGGAATTACTGAGGGACAGGGAGGTGAAAAACTGTTTTTT CSARGITEGQGGEKLFF
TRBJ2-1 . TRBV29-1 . TGCAGCTCCACACGGGATTACAATGAGCAGTTCTTC CSSTRDYNEQFF
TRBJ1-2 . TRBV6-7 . TGTGCCAGCAGTTACCTATACCGGGGCGTTGGCTACACCTTC CASSYLYRGVGYTF
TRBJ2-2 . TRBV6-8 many TGTGCCAGCAGCCCTTTTGGATCCGGGGAGCTGTTTTTT CASSPFGSGELFF
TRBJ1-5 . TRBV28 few TGTGCCACCCGCAGGGAGTACAATCAGCCCCAGCATTTT CATRREYNQPQHF
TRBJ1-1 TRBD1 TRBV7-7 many TGTGCCAGCAGCTCATGGACAGGGGCAAATGGTTATACTGAAGCTTTCTTT CASSSWTGANGYTEAFF
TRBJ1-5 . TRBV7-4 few TGTGCCAGCAGCTTAGCGGTACAAGGCTATAGCAATCAGCCCCAGCATTTT CASSLAVQGYSNQPQHF
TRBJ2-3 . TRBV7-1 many TGTGCCAGCAGCTTAATGCGATCAGATACGCAGTATTTT CASSLMRSDTQYF
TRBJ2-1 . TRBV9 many TGTGCCAGCACCATGTTGGGCGGGTACAATGAGCAGTTCTTC CASTMLGGYNEQFF
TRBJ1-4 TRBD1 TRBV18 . TGTGCCAGCTCACCTGGGACAGACAAACTGTTTTTT CASSPGTDKLFF
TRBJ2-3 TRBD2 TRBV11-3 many TGTGCCAGCAGCTTACGTAGCGGGGGGGCCGTCGATACGCAGTATTTT CASSLRSGGAVDTQYF
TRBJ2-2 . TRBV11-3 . TGTGCCAGCAGCTCTAGGCCCACGAACACCGGGGAGCTGTTTTTT CASSSRPTNTGELFF
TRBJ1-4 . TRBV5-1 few TGCGCCAGCAGCTTGGACGGCGGGCCTACTAATGAAAAACTGTTTTTT CASSLDGGPTNEKLFF
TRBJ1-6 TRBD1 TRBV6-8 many TGTGCCAGCAGATCGACAGGGGGCGCGGTTTCACCCCTCCACTTT CASRSTGGAVSPLHF
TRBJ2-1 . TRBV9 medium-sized TGTGCCAGCAGCGTAGAACTGCGGGGATACAATGAGCAGTTCTTC CASSVELRGYNEQFF
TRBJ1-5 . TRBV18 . TGTGCCAGCTCACGCTTGCCCGATAGCAATCAGCCCCAGCATTTT CASSRLPDSNQPQHF
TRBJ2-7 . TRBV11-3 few TGTGCCAGCAGCGTCCAGACAGTTTCCTACGAGCAGTACTTC CASSVQTVSYEQYF
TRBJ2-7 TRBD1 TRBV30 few TGTGCCTGGAGTGGGACAGGGGAAGACGAGCAGTACTTC CAWSGTGEDEQYF
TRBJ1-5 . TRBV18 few TGTGCCAGCTCGCACAGGGAAATGAAGCCCCAGCATTTT CASSHREMKPQHF
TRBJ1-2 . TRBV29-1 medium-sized TGCAGCGTTGCTTTAGCCGGCGGCTATGGCTACACCTTC CSVALAGGYGYTF